This T cell receptor (beta chain) stems from a study of T cell clonotyping in hematopoietic cell transplantation (dated by TCRdb to the early 2020s). Turning to the overall study: Recipient samples taken before transplant were collected after cytoreduction. In the study, over a hundred blood samples were gathered from approximately 35 consecutive transplant recipients and their related donors. Recruitment of patients ran from 2015 to early 2017, and follow-up continued until late 2020 or until death.

About this clone: What antigen it recognizes has not been identified. Base qualities are not at hand, and no much larger clone is one base apart.

Paper-wide results and their limitations: After transplant, TCR diversity in recipients dropped, and pathologically expanded clonotypes increased progressively from day 30 to day 180. Inverse Simpson Index values from donors and from recipients before transplant predicted broader TCR repertoire diversity after transplant. Just a small fraction of recipient repertoires overlapped with donor repertoires, and more than 95% appeared de novo at the given depth. Sample size was limited, and cells were not sorted, so CD4 and CD8 repertoire contributions could not be separated.

V is clipped by 0 bases and J by 8 bases, and the sequence between their germline boundaries is 16 bases long. As encoded in the germline V gene, CDR1 is LGHNA while CDR2 is YNFKEQ. The CDR3 runs 16 amino acids, cysteine and phenylalanine included. Only the CDR3 portion is preserved as DNA: 48 bases, with reading frame beginning at the first base. TCR beta CDR3 regions were amplified from genomic DNA with the immunoSEQ assay, a bias-controlled multiplex PCR using V- and J-specific primers. A proprietary barcode and Illumina adapter sequences were added to the CDR3 amplicons in a second PCR step. An Illumina MiSeq instrument was used to sequence the CDR3 libraries. For the original study's pipeline: immunoSEQ Analyzer 3.0 was used for export and quality control, with R Bioconductor and Immunarch used for downstream analyses. Only productive rearrangements within the normalized downsampled data set were used in the calculation of repertoire metrics. In the normalized cohort, clonotypes with more than 5 templates were defined as pathologically expanded. Repertoire diversity was measured with the Inverse Simpson Index. To capture all clonotypes, the CMV-specificity analyses were run on the non-normalized data set. Here the immuneACCESS table is served through TCRdb, limited to in-frame sequences with V and J called. Missing clones are a known gap in these copies; in checked studies unresolved V genes cover under half, and the rest lacks a known reason. V, J and clone size reflect that table, while D and trimming were determined from the DNA. The sample records 30,000 to 40,000 clones, roughly 95% of which are singletons. The biggest ten clones account for under 2% of the sample.

The label giving this sample's time point can be read as: recipient sample about 28 days before transplant, after cytoreduction. Blood samples were obtained from recipients approximately 28 days before transplant and at days 30, 100 and 180 after transplant. Nuclei Lysis Solution was used to extract genomic DNA from fresh or cryopreserved unfractionated peripheral blood mononuclear cells. The clonotype was recovered from a man aged 40-49 years with chronic myeloid leukemia. Some clones in this sample may be carry-over from other donors' samples. The chain joins TRBV4-2 to TRBJ1-4, with the D gene call left open. Sequences were derived from peripheral blood mononuclear cells, sampled before stem cell transplant. The CDR3 region reads CASSQDRSGEGEKLFF. The nucleotide sequence reads as follows: TGTGCCAGCAGCCAAGATAGGAGCGGGGAAGGGGAAAAACTGTTTTTT.